Listed below are T cell receptor beta chains from one sample, sequenced in a study of T cell changes during pregnancy in multiple sclerosis. Generated by immunoSEQ multiplex PCR, the TCRdb table keeps only in-frame clones and is missing some. The sample comprises some 11,000 clones, 86% of which are singletons, and about 14% rests with the top ten. The material was CD8+ T cells from peripheral blood mononuclear cells, obtained in the second trimester of pregnancy. The receptors here all came from a female donor in good health, enrolled as a control in a pregnancy study. Each CDR3 is given with its conserved first and last residue. The D gene is left open where the match is weak. Clone size is stated in some rows and not others, as once, few, many or a class when expanded.

clone_size j_call d_call v_call cdr3_aa cdr3_nt
- TRBJ2-2 - TRBV7-9 CASSPSRGTGELFF TGTGCCAGCAGCCCTTCTCGGGGCACCGGGGAGCTGTTTTTT
- TRBJ1-1 - TRBV5-1 CASSLSQGSNTEAFF TGCGCCAGCAGCTTGTCCCAGGGGTCTAACACTGAAGCTTTCTTT
- TRBJ1-5 - TRBV30 CAWSVPGEQPQHF TGTGCCTGGAGTGTACCAGGGGAACAGCCCCAGCATTTT
- TRBJ2-7 - TRBV30 CAWAGTYYEQYF TGTGCCTGGGCCGGGACATACTACGAGCAGTACTTC
- TRBJ2-7 - TRBV4-3 CASSQDRGSLSYEQYF TGCGCCAGCAGCCAAGATAGGGGCTCCCTCTCCTACGAGCAGTACTTC
- TRBJ2-7 TRBD2 TRBV2 CASGFGGEVNEQYF TGTGCCAGCGGATTTGGGGGGGAGGTAAACGAGCAGTACTTC
- TRBJ2-7 TRBD2 TRBV14 CASSPGTSYEQYF TGTGCCAGCAGCCCCGGGACTAGCTACGAGCAGTACTTC
once TRBJ1-1 TRBD1 TRBV11-2 CASSLDPGTGGRGDTEAFF TGTGCCAGCAGCTTAGATCCCGGGACAGGGGGCAGGGGTGACACTGAAGCTTTCTTT
- TRBJ1-1 TRBD1 TRBV9 CASSATGGGNTEAFF TGTGCCAGCAGCGCCACAGGGGGGGGAAACACTGAAGCTTTCTTT
- TRBJ2-7 - TRBV5-6 CASSGGTYEQYF TGTGCCAGCAGCGGGGGGACCTACGAGCAGTACTTC